Given below is one TCR beta chain in context. The antigen is unknown. Expressed TCRB transcripts were sequenced after all isolated RNA was converted to cDNA. The data were produced by immunoSEQ multiplex PCR, yet TCRdb's version contains in-frame clones alone and is incomplete. The sample includes around 150,000 clones, 63% of them seen just once. This record belongs to a study of beta chain features in type 1 diabetes. Trimming cost V 3 bases and J 2 bases, with 28 bases left between them. Germline V gene sequence: CDR1 SQVTM, CDR2 ANQGSEA. This CDR3 is 19 amino acids long. Study-level results: Moderate yet significant TCRB CDR3 shortening was seen in Type 1 diabetes patients in all four CD4+ subsets.

The receptor was isolated from a man aged 25 to 40 with type 1 diabetes. What was sequenced was naive CD4+ T cells from blood. This sequence joins TRBV29-1 and TRBJ2-5, with a possible D match to TRBD2 (6 bases). CDR3 protein: CSVDGLGLLVNWLQETQYF. In DNA form, the CDR3 reads TGCAGCGTTGATGGTCTGGGACTTCTGGTGAATTGGCTACAAGAGACCCAGTACTTC. Full variable domain (outside the CDR3, taken from reference TRBV29-1 and TRBJ2-5): SAVISQKPSRDICQRGTSLTIQCQVDSQVTMMFWYRQQPGQSLTLIATANQGSEATYESGFVIDKFPISRPNLTFSTLTVSNMSPEDSSIYLCSVDGLGLLVNWLQETQYFGPGTRLLVL.